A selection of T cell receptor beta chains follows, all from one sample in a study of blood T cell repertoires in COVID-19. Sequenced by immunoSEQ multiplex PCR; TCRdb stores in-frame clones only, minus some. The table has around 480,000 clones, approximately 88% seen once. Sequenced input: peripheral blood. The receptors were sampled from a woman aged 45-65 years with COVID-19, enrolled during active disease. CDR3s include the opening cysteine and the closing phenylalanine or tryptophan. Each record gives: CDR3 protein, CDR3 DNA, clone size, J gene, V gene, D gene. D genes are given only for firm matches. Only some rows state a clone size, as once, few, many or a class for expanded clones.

CDR3 protein: CSVIPGRNNEQFF; CDR3 DNA: TGCAGCGTAATACCTGGGAGAAACAATGAGCAGTTCTTC; clone size: NA; J gene: TRBJ2-1; V gene: TRBV29-1; D gene: NA
CDR3 protein: CASSNTGGDQPQHF; CDR3 DNA: TGTGCCAGCAGCAATACAGGGGGCGATCAGCCCCAGCATTTT; clone size: NA; J gene: TRBJ1-5; V gene: TRBV7-9; D gene: TRBD1
CDR3 protein: CASSPVDSTGELFF; CDR3 DNA: TGCGCCAGCAGCCCCGTGGACTCCACCGGGGAGCTGTTTTTT; clone size: NA; J gene: TRBJ2-2; V gene: TRBV5-1; D gene: NA
CDR3 protein: CASSAWTGGAGYGYTF; CDR3 DNA: TGTGCCAGCAGCGCCTGGACAGGGGGCGCTGGGTATGGCTACACCTTC; clone size: NA; J gene: TRBJ1-2; V gene: TRBV9; D gene: TRBD1
CDR3 protein: CASKYVRPICYPLHF; CDR3 DNA: TGTGCCAGCAAATACGTCCGTCCCATATGCTATCCCCTCCACTTT; clone size: NA; J gene: TRBJ1-6; V gene: TRBV21-1; D gene: NA
CDR3 protein: CASSRDYEQYF; CDR3 DNA: TGTGCCAGCAGCCGCGACTACGAGCAGTACTTC; clone size: NA; J gene: TRBJ2-7; V gene: TRBV11-2; D gene: NA
CDR3 protein: CAWSTGHSYEQYF; CDR3 DNA: TGTGCCTGGAGTACGGGACACTCCTACGAGCAGTACTTC; clone size: NA; J gene: TRBJ2-7; V gene: TRBV30; D gene: NA
CDR3 protein: CASRPTGASDTQYF; CDR3 DNA: TGTGCCAGCAGACCGACAGGGGCCTCAGATACGCAGTATTTT; clone size: NA; J gene: TRBJ2-3; V gene: TRBV2; D gene: TRBD1
CDR3 protein: CASSFSPFSGYTF; CDR3 DNA: TGTGCCAGCAGTTTCAGTCCCTTCAGTGGCTACACCTTC; clone size: NA; J gene: TRBJ1-2; V gene: TRBV12-3/TRBV12-4; D gene: NA
CDR3 protein: CASSQDPRAWNTIYF; CDR3 DNA: TGTGCCAGCAGCCAAGATCCCAGGGCTTGGAACACCATATATTTT; clone size: once; J gene: TRBJ1-3; V gene: TRBV3-1/TRBV3-2; D gene: NA
CDR3 protein: CASMRQGANTEAFF; CDR3 DNA: TGTGCCAGCATGAGACAGGGGGCCAACACTGAAGCTTTCTTT; clone size: once; J gene: TRBJ1-1; V gene: TRBV2; D gene: TRBD1
CDR3 protein: CASSPSDTQYF; CDR3 DNA: TGTGCCAGCTCACCGAGTGATACGCAGTATTTT; clone size: NA; J gene: TRBJ2-3; V gene: TRBV18; D gene: NA
CDR3 protein: CASSRSESQPQHF; CDR3 DNA: TGTGCCAGCAGCCGGTCTGAGAGTCAGCCCCAGCATTTT; clone size: few; J gene: TRBJ1-5; V gene: TRBV4-2; D gene: NA
CDR3 protein: CATSEGQYLNTEAFF; CDR3 DNA: TGTGCCACCAGCGAGGGACAGTACCTGAACACTGAAGCTTTCTTT; clone size: few; J gene: TRBJ1-1; V gene: TRBV15; D gene: TRBD1
CDR3 protein: CASKREAYTEAFF; CDR3 DNA: TGTGCCAGCAAGAGGGAAGCTTACACTGAAGCTTTCTTT; clone size: NA; J gene: TRBJ1-1; V gene: TRBV2; D gene: NA
CDR3 protein: CAISGADYTGELFF; CDR3 DNA: TGTGCCATCAGTGGGGCGGACTACACCGGGGAGCTGTTTTTT; clone size: NA; J gene: TRBJ2-2; V gene: TRBV10-3; D gene: NA
CDR3 protein: CASGAPLTGGRGYTF; CDR3 DNA: TGTGCCAGCGGGGCTCCTCTTACAGGGGGCCGAGGCTACACCTTC; clone size: NA; J gene: TRBJ1-2; V gene: TRBV28; D gene: TRBD1
CDR3 protein: CASSFYQNQPQHF; CDR3 DNA: TGTGCCAGCAGTTTCTATCAAAATCAGCCCCAGCATTTT; clone size: NA; J gene: TRBJ1-5; V gene: TRBV12-3/TRBV12-4; D gene: NA
CDR3 protein: CASSLVGGRTNTEAFF; CDR3 DNA: TGCGCCAGCAGCTTGGTCGGGGGGCGGACAAATACTGAAGCTTTCTTT; clone size: NA; J gene: TRBJ1-1; V gene: TRBV5-1; D gene: NA
CDR3 protein: CASSQEAIPRWGKGYTF; CDR3 DNA: TGTGCCAGCAGCCAAGAGGCTATTCCCCGATGGGGCAAAGGCTACACCTTC; clone size: NA; J gene: TRBJ1-2; V gene: TRBV3-1/TRBV3-2; D gene: NA
CDR3 protein: CAISESAGVGPQHF; CDR3 DNA: TGTGCCATCAGTGAGTCGGCAGGTGTCGGGCCCCAGCATTTT; clone size: NA; J gene: TRBJ1-5; V gene: TRBV10-3; D gene: NA
CDR3 protein: CASSKHQDRAEAFF; CDR3 DNA: TGTGCCAGCAGCAAGCACCAAGACAGGGCTGAAGCTTTCTTT; clone size: NA; J gene: TRBJ1-1; V gene: TRBV21-1; D gene: NA
CDR3 protein: CAREDRGSYEQYF; CDR3 DNA: TGTGCCAGAGAAGACAGGGGGTCCTACGAGCAGTACTTC; clone size: NA; J gene: TRBJ2-7; V gene: TRBV7-2; D gene: TRBD1
CDR3 protein: CASSLALNTGELFF; CDR3 DNA: TGCGCCAGCAGCTTGGCTCTAAACACCGGGGAGCTGTTTTTT; clone size: once; J gene: TRBJ2-2; V gene: TRBV5-1; D gene: NA
CDR3 protein: CAWNVGPGNEQFF; CDR3 DNA: TGTGCCTGGAATGTTGGCCCGGGGAATGAGCAGTTCTTC; clone size: NA; J gene: TRBJ2-1; V gene: TRBV30; D gene: NA
CDR3 protein: CASSTGSEAFF; CDR3 DNA: TGTGCCAGCAGTACAGGGTCAGAAGCTTTCTTT; clone size: once; J gene: TRBJ1-1; V gene: TRBV2; D gene: NA
CDR3 protein: CASSLSPLHGGAYEQYF; CDR3 DNA: TGTGCCAGCAGTTTATCGCCTCTCCACGGGGGGGCCTACGAGCAGTACTTC; clone size: NA; J gene: TRBJ2-7; V gene: TRBV27; D gene: TRBD2
CDR3 protein: CASSQELAVSYEQYF; CDR3 DNA: TGTGCCAGCAGCCAAGAACTAGCCGTTTCCTACGAGCAGTACTTC; clone size: once; J gene: TRBJ2-7; V gene: TRBV4-2; D gene: NA
CDR3 protein: CASRRGGVADTQYF; CDR3 DNA: TGTGCCAGCAGAAGGGGGGGGGTCGCAGATACGCAGTATTTT; clone size: NA; J gene: TRBJ2-3; V gene: TRBV28; D gene: NA
CDR3 protein: CASTTGGITGSPLHF; CDR3 DNA: TGTGCCAGCACGACGGGCGGAATAACAGGATCACCCCTCCACTTT; clone size: NA; J gene: TRBJ1-6; V gene: TRBV28; D gene: NA
CDR3 protein: CASSSDYGYTF; CDR3 DNA: TGTGCCAGCAGCTCGGACTATGGCTACACCTTC; clone size: few; J gene: TRBJ1-2; V gene: TRBV7-8; D gene: NA
CDR3 protein: CASSTGQATYEQYF; CDR3 DNA: TGTGCCAGTAGTACCGGACAGGCCACCTACGAGCAGTACTTC; clone size: NA; J gene: TRBJ2-7; V gene: TRBV19; D gene: TRBD1
CDR3 protein: CASSRIGSLAGGPGELFF; CDR3 DNA: TGTGCCAGCAGCCGCATTGGTTCGCTAGCGGGGGGACCCGGGGAGCTGTTTTTT; clone size: NA; J gene: TRBJ2-2; V gene: TRBV7-3; D gene: TRBD2
CDR3 protein: CASSLPFGGELFF; CDR3 DNA: TGTGCCAGCAGTTTACCCTTCGGCGGAGAGCTGTTTTTT; clone size: NA; J gene: TRBJ2-2; V gene: TRBV27; D gene: NA
CDR3 protein: CASSPGGNYGYTF; CDR3 DNA: TGTGCCAGCAGTCCAGGGGGGAACTATGGCTACACCTTC; clone size: NA; J gene: TRBJ1-2; V gene: TRBV28; D gene: TRBD1
CDR3 protein: CASSLGPRAGARADTQYF; CDR3 DNA: TGTGCCAGCAGTTTAGGCCCTCGGGCAGGGGCGAGGGCAGATACGCAGTATTTT; clone size: NA; J gene: TRBJ2-3; V gene: TRBV27; D gene: NA
CDR3 protein: CASSLAAGGLSGEQFF; CDR3 DNA: TGTGCCAGCAGCTTGGCTGCGGGGGGCCTATCGGGTGAGCAGTTCTTC; clone size: NA; J gene: TRBJ2-1; V gene: TRBV5-4; D gene: TRBD2